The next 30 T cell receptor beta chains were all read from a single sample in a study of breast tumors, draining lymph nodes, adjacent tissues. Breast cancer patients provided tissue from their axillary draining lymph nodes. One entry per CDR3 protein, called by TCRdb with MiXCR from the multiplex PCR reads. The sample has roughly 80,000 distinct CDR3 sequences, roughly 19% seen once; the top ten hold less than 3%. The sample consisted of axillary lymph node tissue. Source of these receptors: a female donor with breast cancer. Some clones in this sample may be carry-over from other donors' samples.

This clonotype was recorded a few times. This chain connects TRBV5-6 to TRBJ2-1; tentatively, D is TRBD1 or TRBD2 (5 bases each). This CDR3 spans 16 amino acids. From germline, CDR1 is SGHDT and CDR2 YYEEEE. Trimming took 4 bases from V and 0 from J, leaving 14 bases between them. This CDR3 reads CASSRGRLSSYNEQFF. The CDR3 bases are TGTGCCAGCAGCCGGGGACGCCTGAGCTCCTACAATGAGCAGTTCTTC.

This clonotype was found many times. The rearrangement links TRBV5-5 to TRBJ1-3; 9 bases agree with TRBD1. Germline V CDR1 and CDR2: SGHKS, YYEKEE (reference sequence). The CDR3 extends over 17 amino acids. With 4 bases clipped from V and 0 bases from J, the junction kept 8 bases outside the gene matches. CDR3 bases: TGTGCCAGCAGCGGACCGGGACAGGGCATCTCTGGAAACACCATATATTTT. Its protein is CASSGPGQGISGNTIYF.

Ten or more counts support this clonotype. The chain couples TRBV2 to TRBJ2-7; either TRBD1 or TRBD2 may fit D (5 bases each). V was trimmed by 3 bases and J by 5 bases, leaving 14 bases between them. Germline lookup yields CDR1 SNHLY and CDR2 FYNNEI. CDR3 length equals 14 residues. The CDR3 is CASSEALREHEQYF. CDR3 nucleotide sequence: TGTGCCAGCAGTGAGGCCCTCAGGGAGCACGAGCAGTACTTC.

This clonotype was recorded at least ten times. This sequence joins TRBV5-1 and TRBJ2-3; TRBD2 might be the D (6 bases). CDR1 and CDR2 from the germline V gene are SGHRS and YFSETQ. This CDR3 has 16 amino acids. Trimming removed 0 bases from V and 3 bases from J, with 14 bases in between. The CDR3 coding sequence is TGCGCCAGCAGCTTGGCCTGGGGGAGCGGGACAGATACGCAGTATTTT. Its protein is CASSLAWGSGTDTQYF.

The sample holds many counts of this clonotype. The chain's CDR3 is CASGLAIGTDTQYF. The CDR3 nucleotides read TGTGCCAGCGGGCTAGCTATAGGCACAGATACGCAGTATTTT. The gene calls are TRBV7-2 and TRBJ2-3; the D gene is possibly TRBD2 (5 bases). V dropped 8 bases and J dropped 1 base, with 13 bases sitting between them. CDR3 length equals 14 residues. The germline gives CDR1 SGHTA, CDR2 FQGNSA.

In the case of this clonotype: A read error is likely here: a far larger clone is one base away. CDR3 protein: CASSWGQETQYF. CDR3 DNA: TGTGCCAGCAGTTGGGGCCAAGAGACCCAGTACTTC. The rearrangement joins TRBV6-2 or TRBV6-3 to TRBJ2-5; D uncertain. The ends were cut back, 4 bases at V and 1 base at J, with 4 bases in the middle. The CDR3 has 12 residues. Germline CDR1 MNHEY, CDR2 SVGEGT.

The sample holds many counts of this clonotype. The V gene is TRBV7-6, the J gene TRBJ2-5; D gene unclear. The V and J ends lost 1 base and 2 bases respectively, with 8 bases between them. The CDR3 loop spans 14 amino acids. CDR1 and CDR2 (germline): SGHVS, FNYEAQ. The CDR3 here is CASSLEADQETQYF. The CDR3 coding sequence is TGTGCCAGCAGCTTAGAGGCAGATCAAGAGACCCAGTACTTC.

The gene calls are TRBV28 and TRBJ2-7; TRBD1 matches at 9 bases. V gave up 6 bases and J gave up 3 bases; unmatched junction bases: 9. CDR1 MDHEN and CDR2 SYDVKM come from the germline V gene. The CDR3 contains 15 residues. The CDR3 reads CASRTHRDRVYEQYF. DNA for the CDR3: TGTGCCAGCAGAACCCACCGGGACAGGGTCTACGAGCAGTACTTC. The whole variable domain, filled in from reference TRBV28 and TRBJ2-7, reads DVKVTQSSRYLVKRTGEKVFLECVQDMDHENMFWYRQDPGLGLRLIYFSYDVKMKEKGDIPEGYSVSREKKERFSLILESASTNQTSMYLCASRTHRDRVYEQYFGPGTRLTVT.

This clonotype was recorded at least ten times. Written as DNA, the CDR3 is TGTGCCAGCAGGCGACAGGGAGAAATTTCTGGCTACACCTTC. Translating gives CASRRQGEISGYTF. The V and J genes are TRBV6-5 and TRBJ1-2; 7 positions match TRBD1. The CDR3 is 14 amino acids. V shed 6 bases and J 7 bases; nucleotides not matched to a gene: 11. The germline CDR1 and CDR2 sequences are MNHEY and SVGAGI.

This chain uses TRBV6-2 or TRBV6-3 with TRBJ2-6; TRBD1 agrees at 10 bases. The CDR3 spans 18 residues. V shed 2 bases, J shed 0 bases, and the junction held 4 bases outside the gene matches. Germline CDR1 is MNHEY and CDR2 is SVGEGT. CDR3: CASSYQGQGFSGANVLTF. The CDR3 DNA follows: TGTGCCAGCAGTTACCAGGGACAGGGGTTCTCTGGGGCCAACGTCCTGACTTTC.

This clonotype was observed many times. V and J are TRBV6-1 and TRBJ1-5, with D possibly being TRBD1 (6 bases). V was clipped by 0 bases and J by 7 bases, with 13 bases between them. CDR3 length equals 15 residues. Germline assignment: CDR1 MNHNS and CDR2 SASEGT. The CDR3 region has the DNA TGTGCCAGCAGTGAAGCGCAGGGACATGGCCAGCCCCAGCATTTT. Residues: CASSEAQGHGQPQHF.

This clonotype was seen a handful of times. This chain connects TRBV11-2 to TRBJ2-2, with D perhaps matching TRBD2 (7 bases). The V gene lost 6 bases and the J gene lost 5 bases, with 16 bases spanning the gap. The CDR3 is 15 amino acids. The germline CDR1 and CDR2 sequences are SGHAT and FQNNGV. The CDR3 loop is CASSQGGGATGELFF. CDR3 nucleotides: TGTGCCAGCAGTCAAGGGGGGGGGGCGACCGGGGAGCTGTTTTTT. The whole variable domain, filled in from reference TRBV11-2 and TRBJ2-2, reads EAGVAQSPRYKIIEKRQSVAFWCNPISGHATLYWYQQILGQGPKLLIQFQNNGVVDDSQLPKDRFSAERLKGVDSTLKIQPAKLEDSAVYLCASSQGGGATGELFFGEGSRLTVL.

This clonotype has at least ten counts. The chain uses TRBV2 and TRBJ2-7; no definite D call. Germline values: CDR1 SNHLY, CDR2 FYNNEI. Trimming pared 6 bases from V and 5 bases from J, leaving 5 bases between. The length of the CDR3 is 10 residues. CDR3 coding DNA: TGTGCCAGCAGGGGCAACGAGCAGTACTTC. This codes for CASRGNEQYF.

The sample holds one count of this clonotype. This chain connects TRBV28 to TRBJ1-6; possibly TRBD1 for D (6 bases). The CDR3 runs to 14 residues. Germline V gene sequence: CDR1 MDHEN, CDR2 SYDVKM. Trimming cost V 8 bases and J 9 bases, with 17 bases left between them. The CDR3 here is CASCITGLRSPLHF. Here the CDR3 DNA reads TGTGCCAGCTGTATAACAGGGTTGCGTTCACCCCTCCACTTT.

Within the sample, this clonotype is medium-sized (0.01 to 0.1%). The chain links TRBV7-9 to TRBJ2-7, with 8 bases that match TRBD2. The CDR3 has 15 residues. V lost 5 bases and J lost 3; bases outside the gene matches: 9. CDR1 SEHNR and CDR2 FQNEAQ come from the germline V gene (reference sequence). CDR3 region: CASSAYQRESYEQYF. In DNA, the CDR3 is TGTGCCAGCAGCGCATACCAGCGGGAGAGCTACGAGCAGTACTTC.

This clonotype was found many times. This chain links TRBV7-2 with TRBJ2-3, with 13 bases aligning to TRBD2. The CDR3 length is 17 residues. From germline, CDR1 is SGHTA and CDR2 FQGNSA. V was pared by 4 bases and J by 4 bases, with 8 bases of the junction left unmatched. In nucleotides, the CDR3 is TGTGCCAGCAGCTCTCGACCCACTAGCGGGAGGGCAGATACGCAGTATTTT. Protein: CASSSRPTSGRADTQYF.

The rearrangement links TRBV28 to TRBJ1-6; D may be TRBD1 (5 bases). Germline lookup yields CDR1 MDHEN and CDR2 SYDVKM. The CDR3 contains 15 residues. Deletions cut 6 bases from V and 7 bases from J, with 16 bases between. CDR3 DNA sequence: TGTGCCAGCAGGTCCCTCTGGTCAGGGAATTCACCCCTCCACTTT. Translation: CASRSLWSGNSPLHF.

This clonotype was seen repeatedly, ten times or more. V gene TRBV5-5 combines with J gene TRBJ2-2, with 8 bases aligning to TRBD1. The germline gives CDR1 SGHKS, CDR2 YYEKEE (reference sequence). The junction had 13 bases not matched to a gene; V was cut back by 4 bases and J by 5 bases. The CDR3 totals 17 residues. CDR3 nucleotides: TGTGCCAGCAGCCGACTTGACACAGGGGGAAGGACCGGGGAGCTGTTTTTT. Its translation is CASSRLDTGGRTGELFF. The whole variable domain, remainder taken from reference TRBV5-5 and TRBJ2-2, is DAGVTQSPTHLIKTRGQQVTLRCSPISGHKSVSWYQQVLGQGPQFIFQYYEKEERGRGNFPDRFSARQFPNYSSELNVNALLLGDSALYLCASSRLDTGGRTGELFFGEGSRLTVL.

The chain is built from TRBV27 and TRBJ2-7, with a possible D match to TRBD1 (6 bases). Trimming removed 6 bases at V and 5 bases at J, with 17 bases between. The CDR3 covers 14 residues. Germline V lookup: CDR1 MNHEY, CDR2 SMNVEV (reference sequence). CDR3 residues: CASRGAGFSDEQYF. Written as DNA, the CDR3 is TGTGCCAGCAGGGGGGCGGGTTTTTCCGACGAGCAGTACTTC.

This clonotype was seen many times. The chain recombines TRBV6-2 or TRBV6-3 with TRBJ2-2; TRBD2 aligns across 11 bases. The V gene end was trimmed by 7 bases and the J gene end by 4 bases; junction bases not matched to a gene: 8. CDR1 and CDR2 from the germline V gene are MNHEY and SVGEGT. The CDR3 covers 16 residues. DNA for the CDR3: TGTGCCAGCACCCACTTGACTAGCGGGGCCACCGGGGAGCTGTTTTTT. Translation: CASTHLTSGATGELFF.

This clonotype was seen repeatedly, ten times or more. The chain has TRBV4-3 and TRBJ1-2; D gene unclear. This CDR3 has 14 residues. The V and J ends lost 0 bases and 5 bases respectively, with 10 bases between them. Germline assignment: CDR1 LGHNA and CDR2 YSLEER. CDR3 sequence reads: CASSQDPVGYGYTF. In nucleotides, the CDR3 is TGCGCCAGCAGCCAAGATCCAGTGGGATATGGCTACACCTTC.

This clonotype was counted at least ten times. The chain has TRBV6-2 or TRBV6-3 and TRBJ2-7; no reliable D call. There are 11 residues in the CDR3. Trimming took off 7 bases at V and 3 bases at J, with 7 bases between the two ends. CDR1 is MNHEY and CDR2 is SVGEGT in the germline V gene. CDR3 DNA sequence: TGTGCCAGCAAGAGAAACTACGAGCAGTACTTC. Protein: CASKRNYEQYF.

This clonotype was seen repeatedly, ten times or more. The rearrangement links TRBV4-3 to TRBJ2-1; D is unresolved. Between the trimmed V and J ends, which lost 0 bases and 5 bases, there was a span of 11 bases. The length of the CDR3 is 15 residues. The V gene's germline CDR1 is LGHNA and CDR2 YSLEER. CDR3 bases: TGCGCCAGCAGCCAAGATAATCCGACAAACAATGAGCAGTTCTTC. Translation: CASSQDNPTNNEQFF.

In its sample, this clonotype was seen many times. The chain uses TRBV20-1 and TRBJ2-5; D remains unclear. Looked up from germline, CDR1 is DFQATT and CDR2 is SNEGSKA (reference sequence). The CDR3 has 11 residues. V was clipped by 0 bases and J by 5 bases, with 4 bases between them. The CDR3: CSARDTETQYF. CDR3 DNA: TGCAGTGCTAGAGATACGGAGACCCAGTACTTC.

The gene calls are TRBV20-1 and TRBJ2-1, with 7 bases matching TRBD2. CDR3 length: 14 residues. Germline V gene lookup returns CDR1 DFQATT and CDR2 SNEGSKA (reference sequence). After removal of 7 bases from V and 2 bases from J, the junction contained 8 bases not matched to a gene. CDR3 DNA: TGCAGTGTAATGCGGGCGGGAGCCTACAATGAGCAGTTCTTC. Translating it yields CSVMRAGAYNEQFF.

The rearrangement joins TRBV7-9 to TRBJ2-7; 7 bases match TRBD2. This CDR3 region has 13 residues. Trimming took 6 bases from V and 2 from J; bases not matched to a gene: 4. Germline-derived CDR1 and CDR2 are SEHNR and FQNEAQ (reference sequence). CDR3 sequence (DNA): TGTGCCAGCAGACTGACTAGCACCTACGAGCAGTACTTC. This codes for CASRLTSTYEQYF. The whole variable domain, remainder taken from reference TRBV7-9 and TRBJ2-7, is DTGVSQNPRHKITKRGQNVTFRCDPISEHNRLYWYRQTLGQGPEFLTYFQNEAQLEKSRLLSDRFSAERPKGSFSTLEIQRTEQGDSAMYLCASRLTSTYEQYFGPGTRLTVT.

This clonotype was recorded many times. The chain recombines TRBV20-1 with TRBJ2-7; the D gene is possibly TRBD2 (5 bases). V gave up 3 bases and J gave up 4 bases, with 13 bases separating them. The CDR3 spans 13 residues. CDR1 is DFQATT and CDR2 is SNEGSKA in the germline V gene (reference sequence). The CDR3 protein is CSARAPRGYEQYF. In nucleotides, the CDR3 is TGCAGTGCTAGGGCTCCCCGGGGATACGAGCAGTACTTC.

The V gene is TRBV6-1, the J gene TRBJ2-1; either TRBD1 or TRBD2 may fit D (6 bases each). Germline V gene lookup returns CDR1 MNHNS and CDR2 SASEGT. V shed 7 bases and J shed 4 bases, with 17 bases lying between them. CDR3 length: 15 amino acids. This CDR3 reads CASKRLQGGYNEQFF. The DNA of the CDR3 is TGTGCCAGCAAGCGATTACAGGGAGGTTACAATGAGCAGTTCTTC.

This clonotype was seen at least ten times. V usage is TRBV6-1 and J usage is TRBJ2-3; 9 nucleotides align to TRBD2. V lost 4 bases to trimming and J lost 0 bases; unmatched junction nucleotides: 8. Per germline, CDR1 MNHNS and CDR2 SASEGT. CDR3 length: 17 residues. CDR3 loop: CASSAGGRGSSTDTQYF. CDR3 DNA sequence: TGTGCCAGCAGTGCAGGCGGGAGGGGGAGTAGCACAGATACGCAGTATTTT.

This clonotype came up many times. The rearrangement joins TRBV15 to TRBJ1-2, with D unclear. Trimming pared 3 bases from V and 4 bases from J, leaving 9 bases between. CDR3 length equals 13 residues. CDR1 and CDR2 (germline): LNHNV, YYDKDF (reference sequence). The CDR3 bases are TGTGCCACCAGCAGTCTTGGGGTCTATGGCTACACCTTC. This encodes CATSSLGVYGYTF.